The 2 T cell receptor beta chains below were found in one sample sequenced in a study of tumor-infiltrating lymphocytes in primary liver carcinoma. Total RNA amounting to 500 ng was the source from which TCR beta cDNA was made with a constant-region primer. Three nested multiplex PCR rounds, a slightly modified ARM-PCR method, built the TCR beta libraries. The study ran its first two PCR rounds for about 11 cycles each, using TRBV1-TRBV30 forward primers and a C-beta reverse primer. MiXCR, applied by TCRdb to the multiplex PCR reads, yields one record per CDR3 protein. This table holds about 120,000 distinct CDR3 sequences, 55% to 70% found once. Both RNA and DNA were isolated together from around 18-30 mg of bulk tissue that had not been sorted. Specimen: tumor-adjacent normal liver tissue. The receptors come from a woman aged 60-70 years with primary liver carcinoma and hepatitis B virus infection.

A word on this clonotype: The junction shows a germline mismatch at one end, possibly a read error. The chain combines TRBV29-1 with TRBJ2-7, with 8 bases lining up with TRBD2. This CDR3 has 14 residues. The V gene's germline CDR1 is SQVTM and CDR2 ANQGSEA. CDR3 nucleotide sequence: TGCAGCGTTGATTTATCGGGAGGGCCGAAAGAGCAGCACTTC. Translating gives CSVDLSGGPKEQHF.

In this sample, this clonotype turned up once. Germline and junction disagree at one end, which may indicate a read error. The rearrangement joins TRBV5-4 to TRBJ2-5; D gene unclear. This CDR3 is built from 11 residues. Germline CDR1 and CDR2: SGHNT and YYREEE (reference sequence). The DNA of the CDR3 is TGTGCCACCAGCTATCAAGAGACCCTGTACTTC. Translation gives CATSYQETLYF.